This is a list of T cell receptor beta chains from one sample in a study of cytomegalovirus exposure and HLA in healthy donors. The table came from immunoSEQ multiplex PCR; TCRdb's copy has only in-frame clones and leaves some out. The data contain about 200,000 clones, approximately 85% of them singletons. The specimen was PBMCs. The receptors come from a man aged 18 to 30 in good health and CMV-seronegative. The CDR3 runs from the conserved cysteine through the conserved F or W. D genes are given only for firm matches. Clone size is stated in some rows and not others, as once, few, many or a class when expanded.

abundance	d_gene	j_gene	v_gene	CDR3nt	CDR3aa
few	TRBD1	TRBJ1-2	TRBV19	TGTGCCAGTAGTCTGGACAGGGGAGAGGGCTATGGCTACACCTTC	CASSLDRGEGYGYTF
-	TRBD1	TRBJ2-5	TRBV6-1	TGTGCCGGAAGACAGGGGGTCTTCGAGACCCAGTACTTC	CAGRQGVFETQYF
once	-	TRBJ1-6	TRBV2	TGTGCCAGCAACCGAGAGCAGGGGAATTCACCCCTCCACTTT	CASNREQGNSPLHF
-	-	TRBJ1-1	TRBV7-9	TGTGCCAGCGCTCTCGGGGGGCTTAACACTGAAGCTTTCTTT	CASALGGLNTEAFF
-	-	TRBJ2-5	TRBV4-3	TGCGCCAGCAGCCAAGTTGGACAGATCCAAGAGACCCAGTACTTC	CASSQVGQIQETQYF
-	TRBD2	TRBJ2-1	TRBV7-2	TGTGCCAGCGGCGGGAGGGCAAACAATGAGCAGTTCTTC	CASGGRANNEQFF
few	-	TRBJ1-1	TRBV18	TGTGCCAGCTCGGCAGGGGTGTGGCGGACTGAAGCTTTCTTT	CASSAGVWRTEAFF
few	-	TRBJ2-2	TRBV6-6	TGTGCCACTGGGGGGGGGCTTAGCACCGGGGAGCTGTTTTTT	CATGGGLSTGELFF
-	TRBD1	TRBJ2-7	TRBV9	TGTGCCAGCAGCCCCTGGACAGGGGGCGGGGACGAGCAGTACTTC	CASSPWTGGGDEQYF
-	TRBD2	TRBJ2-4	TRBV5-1	TGCGCCAGCAAGGCGGGGGGGCCCAAAAACATTCAGTACTTC	CASKAGGPKNIQYF
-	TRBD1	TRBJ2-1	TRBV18	TGTGCCAGCTCACCCGGACAGGCCACCTACAATGAGCAGTTCTTC	CASSPGQATYNEQFF
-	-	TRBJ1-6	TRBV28	TGTGCCAGCAGCCTAAGATCACCCCTCCACTTT	CASSLRSPLHF
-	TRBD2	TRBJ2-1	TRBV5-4	TGTGCCAGCAGCATGGCGGGGGGACCTTACAATGAGCAGTTCTTC	CASSMAGGPYNEQFF
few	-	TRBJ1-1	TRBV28	TGTGCCAGCAGTTTACCCGGGGCTGAAGCTTTCTTT	CASSLPGAEAFF
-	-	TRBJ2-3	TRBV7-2	TGTGCCAGCAGCCATGCGGTAGCCCGCACAGATACGCAGTATTTT	CASSHAVARTDTQYF
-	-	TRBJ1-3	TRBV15	TGTGCCACCAGCAGAGTAATCTTATTAAACACCATATATTTT	CATSRVILLNTIYF
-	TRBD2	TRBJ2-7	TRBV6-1	TGTGCCAGCATTTTCGGGACTAGCGGCAGCAAGCAGTACTTC	CASIFGTSGSKQYF
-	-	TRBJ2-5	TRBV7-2	TGTGCCAGCAGCCCGAGGGGGGGGCCAGAGTACTTC	CASSPRGGPEYF
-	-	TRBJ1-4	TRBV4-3	TGCGCCAGCAGCCTCGGGGGGCGGGGTGAAAAACTGTTTTTT	CASSLGGRGEKLFF
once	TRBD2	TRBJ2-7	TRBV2	TGTGCCAGCAGCAAAACTAGCGGGAGTTCCTACGAGCAGTACTTC	CASSKTSGSSYEQYF
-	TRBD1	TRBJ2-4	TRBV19	TGTGCCAGTAGTAAACTCGGACAGGGGACAGCCAAAAACATTCAGTACTTC	CASSKLGQGTAKNIQYF
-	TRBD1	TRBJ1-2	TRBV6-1	TGTGCCAGCAGTGAAGGGACAGGGCCACGCTACACCTTC	CASSEGTGPRYTF
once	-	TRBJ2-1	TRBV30	TGTGCCAGCTATAGGGGGAAGTACAATGAGCAGTTCTTC	CASYRGKYNEQFF
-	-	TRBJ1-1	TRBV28	TGTGCCAGCAGTCCCCTCAGGTTTGGGAACACTGAAGCTTTCTTT	CASSPLRFGNTEAFF
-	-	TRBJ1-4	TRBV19	TGTGCCAGTAGCGCCCGGAGAACAGGTGAAAAACTGTTTTTT	CASSARRTGEKLFF
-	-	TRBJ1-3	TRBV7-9	TGTGCCAGCAGCTCGACAGCAGGTATTCTCTCTGGAAACACCATATATTTT	CASSSTAGILSGNTIYF
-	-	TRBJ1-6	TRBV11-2	TGTGCCAGCACCCCAAGTGGGGGCACCTATAATTCACCCCTCCACTTT	CASTPSGGTYNSPLHF
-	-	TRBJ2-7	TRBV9	TGTGCCAGCAGCGTAGACAACTACAACCTGGAGCAGTACTTC	CASSVDNYNLEQYF
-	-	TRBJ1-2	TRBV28	TGTGCCAGCAGTCCACCACTTAACTATGGCTACACCTTC	CASSPPLNYGYTF
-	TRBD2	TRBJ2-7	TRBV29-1	TGCAGCGTCAAAAGCGGGGCGGGAGGGAACGAGCAGTACTTC	CSVKSGAGGNEQYF
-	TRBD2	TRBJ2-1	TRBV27	TGTGCCAGCAGTTTAAGCGGGGCCTACTACAATGAGCAGTTCTTC	CASSLSGAYYNEQFF
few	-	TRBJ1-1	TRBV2	TGTGCCAGCAGGGGCTTGGGGGGAGGCGCTGAAGCTTTCTTT	CASRGLGGGAEAFF
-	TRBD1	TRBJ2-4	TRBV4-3	TGCGCCAGCAGCCCACAGGGGTTAGCCAAAAACATTCAGTACTTC	CASSPQGLAKNIQYF
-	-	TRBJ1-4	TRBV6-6	TGTGCCAGTCAAGCGTCAACTAATGAAAAACTGTTTTTT	CASQASTNEKLFF
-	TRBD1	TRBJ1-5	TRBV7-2	TGTGCCAGCAGCTTAGGTAGGACAGGGGGTCCCAATCAGCCCCAGCATTTT	CASSLGRTGGPNQPQHF
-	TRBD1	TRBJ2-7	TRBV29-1	TGCAGCGTCCTCCGACAGGGGGCGTCCTACGAGCAGTACTTC	CSVLRQGASYEQYF
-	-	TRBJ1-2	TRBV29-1	TGCAGCGTTGTGGGGGGGAAGCACTATGGCTACACCTTC	CSVVGGKHYGYTF
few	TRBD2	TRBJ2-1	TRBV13	TGTGCCAGCAGCCGCGGCGCTAGCGGGGGGGCGGGGTGGGAGCAGTTCTTC	CASSRGASGGAGWEQFF
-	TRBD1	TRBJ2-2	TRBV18	TGTGCCAGCTCACCTCTTAGGACAGGGAACACCGGGGAGCTGTTTTTT	CASSPLRTGNTGELFF
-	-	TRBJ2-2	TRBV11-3	TGTGCCAGCAGCTTAACCAGGGGCGGGGAGCTGTTTTTT	CASSLTRGGELFF